The 5 T cell receptor beta chains reported below all come from one sample, sequenced in a study of early T cells in non-severe SARS-CoV-2 infection. In TCRdb, the 5' RACE reads were re-called with MiXCR into one record per CDR3 protein. The table has roughly 24,000 distinct CDR3 sequences, around 3.3% seen once. Sequenced input: whole blood. These receptors were taken from an adult who was a healthcare worker with PCR-confirmed SARS-CoV-2 infection or an uninfected control (not recorded which).

In this sample, this clonotype turned up many times. V and J are TRBV30 and TRBJ2-3; D gene ambiguous. CDR1 is GTSNPN and CDR2 is SVGIG in the germline V gene (reference sequence). This CDR3 has 13 residues. V lost 0 bases to trimming and J lost 6 bases, with 10 bases between them. CDR3 in amino acids: CAWSVRLRDTQYF. The CDR3 nucleotides are TGTGCCTGGAGTGTACGGTTGCGCGATACGCAGTATTTT.

This clonotype was detected ten times or more. The chain carries TRBV5-7 and TRBJ1-6; D unclear. TRBV5-7 is an ORF for which the function is uncertain. V was trimmed by 0 bases and J by 6 bases, leaving 16 bases between them. CDR3 length: 17 residues. CDR3 DNA sequence: TGTGCCAGCAGCTTGGGTGGTTCCGGGTCTCTTAATTCACCCCTCCACTTT. It encodes CASSLGGSGSLNSPLHF.

In its sample, this clonotype ranks as medium-sized. The rearrangement links TRBV29-1 to TRBJ2-7; D is possibly TRBD1 (5 bases). V was trimmed by 3 bases and J by 2 bases, leaving 11 bases between them. Germline V gene lookup returns CDR1 SQVTM and CDR2 ANQGSEA. The CDR3 totals 13 residues. Here the CDR3 reads CSVEAGPAYEQYF. The CDR3, as DNA: TGCAGCGTTGAGGCAGGGCCCGCCTACGAGCAGTACTTC.

By its share, this clonotype is medium-sized. CDR3 region: CASSLGGSYGYTF. The DNA of the CDR3 is TGTGCCAGCAGCTTAGGAGGTTCCTATGGCTACACCTTC. The chain links TRBV7-2 to TRBJ1-2; D is undetermined. This CDR3 contains 13 residues. Deletions cut 1 base from V and 4 bases from J, with 7 bases between. Looked up from germline, CDR1 is SGHTA and CDR2 is FQGNSA. The whole variable domain, filled in from reference TRBV7-2 and TRBJ1-2, reads GAGVSQSPSNKVTEKGKDVELRCDPISGHTALYWYRQSLGQGLEFLIYFQGNSAPDKSGLPSDRFSAERTGGSVSTLTIQRTQQEDSAVYLCASSLGGSYGYTFGSGTRLTVV.

This clonotype was counted at least ten times. This rearrangement joins TRBV29-1 to TRBJ2-7; D is undetermined. The CDR3 covers 9 residues. Trimming cost V 7 bases and J 9 bases, with 10 bases left between them. CDR1 and CDR2 (germline): SQVTM, ANQGSEA. The DNA of the CDR3 is TGCAGCGGAAGAGACGTGCAGTACTTC. As protein: CSGRDVQYF.